This T cell receptor (beta chain) was identified during a study of radiotherapy plus CTLA-4 blockade in lung cancer. Study-wide context: Objective responses were seen in 18% of patients, disease control in roughly 30%.

Comment on this clone: What it recognizes is unknown.

The V gene lost 3 bases and the J gene lost 6 bases, with 16 bases spanning the gap. Looked up from germline, CDR1 is SGHDT and CDR2 is YYEEEE. This CDR3 is built from 14 residues. Sequenced by immunoSEQ multiplex PCR; TCRdb stores in-frame clones only, minus some. This table holds tens of thousands of clones, under 90% found once. Chemo-refractory metastatic non-small-cell lung cancer patients received focal radiation with ipilimumab CTLA-4 blockade. Findings and limits, study-wide: Clones of tumor-derived TCRs expanded in blood after radiotherapy plus ipilimumab.

The TCR originated in a human donor with non-small cell lung cancer who had stable disease on radiotherapy plus ipilimumab. The rearrangement joins TRBV5-6 to TRBJ2-7, with a tentative D call TRBD1 (5 bases). Material: peripheral blood, obtained from a patient treated with radiotherapy plus ipilimumab. The CDR3 DNA is TGTGCCAGCAGCTCCCCGCCCAGGGTTCGCGAGCAGTACTTC. Translating it yields CASSSPPRVREQYF.